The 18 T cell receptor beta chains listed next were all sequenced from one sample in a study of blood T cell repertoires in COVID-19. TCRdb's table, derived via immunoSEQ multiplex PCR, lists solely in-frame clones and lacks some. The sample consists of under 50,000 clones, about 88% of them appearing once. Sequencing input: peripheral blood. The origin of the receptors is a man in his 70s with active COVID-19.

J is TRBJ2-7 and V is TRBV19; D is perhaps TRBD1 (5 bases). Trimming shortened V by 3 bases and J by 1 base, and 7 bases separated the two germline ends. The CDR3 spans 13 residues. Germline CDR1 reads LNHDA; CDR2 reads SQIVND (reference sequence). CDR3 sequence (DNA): TGTGCCAGTAGTATTCAGGGATCCTACGAGCAGTACTTC. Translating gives CASSIQGSYEQYF.

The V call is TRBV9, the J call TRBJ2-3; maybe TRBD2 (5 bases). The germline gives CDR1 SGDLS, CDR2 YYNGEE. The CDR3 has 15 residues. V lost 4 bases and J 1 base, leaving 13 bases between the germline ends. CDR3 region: CASSQGGRGTDTQYF. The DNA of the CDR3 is TGTGCCAGCAGCCAAGGAGGAAGAGGCACAGATACGCAGTATTTT.

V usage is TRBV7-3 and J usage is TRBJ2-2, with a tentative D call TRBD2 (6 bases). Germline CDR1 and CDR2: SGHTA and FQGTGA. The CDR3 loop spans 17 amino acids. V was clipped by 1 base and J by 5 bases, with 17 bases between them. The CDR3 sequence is CASSLSPFGGTTGELFF. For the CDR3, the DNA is TGTGCCAGCAGCTTAAGCCCCTTTGGGGGGACGACCGGGGAGCTGTTTTTT.

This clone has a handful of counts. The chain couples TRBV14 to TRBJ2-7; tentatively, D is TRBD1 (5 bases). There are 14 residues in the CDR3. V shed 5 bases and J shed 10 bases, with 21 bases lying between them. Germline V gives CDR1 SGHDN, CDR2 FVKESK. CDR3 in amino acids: CASSKGRGLRPQYF. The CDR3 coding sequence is TGTGCCAGCAGCAAGGGTAGGGGTCTCAGGCCCCAGTACTTC.

The CDR3 DNA follows: TGTGCCACCAGTGATTTCAGAGGGACAGGGGACAGCAATCAGCCCCAGCATTTT. Protein sequence: CATSDFRGTGDSNQPQHF. V is TRBV24-1 and J is TRBJ1-5; 10 bases map to TRBD1. J lost 1 base, V lost 1 base, and 6 bases had no gene match. The CDR3 is made up of 18 amino acids. Germline CDR1 and CDR2: KGHDR and SFDVKD.

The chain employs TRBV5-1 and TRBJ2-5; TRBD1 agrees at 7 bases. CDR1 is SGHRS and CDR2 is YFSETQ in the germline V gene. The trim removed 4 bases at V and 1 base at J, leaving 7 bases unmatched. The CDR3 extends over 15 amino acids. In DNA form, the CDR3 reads TGCGCCAGCAGCACATACAGGGGAATCCAAGAGACCCAGTACTTC. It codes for CASSTYRGIQETQYF. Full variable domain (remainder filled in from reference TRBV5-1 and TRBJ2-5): KAGVTQTPRYLIKTRGQQVTLSCSPISGHRSVSWYQQTPGQGLQFLFEYFSETQRNKGNFPGRFSGRQFSNSRSEMNVSTLELGDSALYLCASSTYRGIQETQYFGPGTRLLVL.

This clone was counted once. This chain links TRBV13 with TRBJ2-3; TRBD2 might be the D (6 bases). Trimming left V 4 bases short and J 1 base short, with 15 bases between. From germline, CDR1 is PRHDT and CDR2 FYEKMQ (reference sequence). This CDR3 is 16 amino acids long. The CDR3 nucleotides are TGTGCCAGCAGCTCACGGGACTCAAGGGGCACAGATACGCAGTATTTT. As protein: CASSSRDSRGTDTQYF.

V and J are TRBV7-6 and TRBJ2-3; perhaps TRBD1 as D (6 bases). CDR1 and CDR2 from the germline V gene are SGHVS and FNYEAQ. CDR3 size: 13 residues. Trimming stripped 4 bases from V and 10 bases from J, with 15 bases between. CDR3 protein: CASSSLARGAQYF. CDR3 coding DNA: TGTGCCAGCAGCTCCCTCGCCAGGGGTGCGCAGTATTTT.

This chain's CDR3 is CASYPLPGQGNYGYTF. In nucleotides, the CDR3 is TGTGCCAGCTATCCCCTCCCGGGACAGGGGAACTATGGCTACACCTTC. V and J are TRBV7-9 and TRBJ1-2; 10 nucleotides agree with TRBD1. Germline CDR1 SEHNR, CDR2 FQNEAQ (reference sequence). With 8 bases clipped from V and 2 bases from J, the junction kept 11 bases outside the gene matches. The CDR3 sequence is 16 residues long.

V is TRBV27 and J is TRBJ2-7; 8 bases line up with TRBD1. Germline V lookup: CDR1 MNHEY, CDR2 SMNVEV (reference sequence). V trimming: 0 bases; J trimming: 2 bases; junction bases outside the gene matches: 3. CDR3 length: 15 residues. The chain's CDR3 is CASSLSGTGTYEQYF. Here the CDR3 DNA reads TGTGCCAGCAGTTTATCAGGGACAGGAACCTACGAGCAGTACTTC.

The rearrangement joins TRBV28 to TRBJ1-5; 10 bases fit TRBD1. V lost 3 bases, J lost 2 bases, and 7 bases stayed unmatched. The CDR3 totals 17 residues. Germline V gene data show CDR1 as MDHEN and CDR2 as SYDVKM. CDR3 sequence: CASSFLGQGGGNQPQHF. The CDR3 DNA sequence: TGTGCCAGCAGTTTCCTCGGACAGGGGGGAGGCAATCAGCCCCAGCATTTT.

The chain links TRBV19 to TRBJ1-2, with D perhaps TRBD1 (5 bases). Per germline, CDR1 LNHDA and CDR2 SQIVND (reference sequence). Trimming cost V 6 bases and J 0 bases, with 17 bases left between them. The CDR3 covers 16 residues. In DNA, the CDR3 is TGTGCCAGTAGCCACCCTGGGGCCGCTTCTAACTATGGCTACACCTTC. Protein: CASSHPGAASNYGYTF.

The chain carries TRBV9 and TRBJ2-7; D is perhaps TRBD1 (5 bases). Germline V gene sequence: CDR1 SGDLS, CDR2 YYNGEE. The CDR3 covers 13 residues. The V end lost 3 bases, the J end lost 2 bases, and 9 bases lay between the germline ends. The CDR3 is CASSGGRAYEQYF. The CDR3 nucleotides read TGTGCCAGCAGCGGGGGCAGGGCCTACGAGCAGTACTTC.

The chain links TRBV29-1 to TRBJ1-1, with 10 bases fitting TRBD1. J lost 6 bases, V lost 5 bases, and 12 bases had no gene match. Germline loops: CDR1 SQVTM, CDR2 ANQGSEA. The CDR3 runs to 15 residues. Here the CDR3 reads CSVRGTGARTAEAFF. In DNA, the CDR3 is TGCAGCGTTCGAGGGACAGGGGCCCGAACGGCTGAAGCTTTCTTT.

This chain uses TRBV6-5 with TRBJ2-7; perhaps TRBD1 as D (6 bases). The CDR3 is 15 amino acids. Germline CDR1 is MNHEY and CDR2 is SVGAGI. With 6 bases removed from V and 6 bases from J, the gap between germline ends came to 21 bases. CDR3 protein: CASRRGQMSAAEQYF. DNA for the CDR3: TGTGCCAGCAGACGCGGACAGATGTCTGCCGCCGAGCAGTACTTC.

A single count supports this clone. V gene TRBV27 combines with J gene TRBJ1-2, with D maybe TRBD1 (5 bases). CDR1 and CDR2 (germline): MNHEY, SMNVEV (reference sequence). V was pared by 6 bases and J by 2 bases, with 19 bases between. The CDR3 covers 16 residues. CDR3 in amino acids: CASSRIGRGSNYGYTF. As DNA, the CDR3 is TGTGCCAGCAGCCGGATTGGGAGGGGATCCAACTATGGCTACACCTTC.

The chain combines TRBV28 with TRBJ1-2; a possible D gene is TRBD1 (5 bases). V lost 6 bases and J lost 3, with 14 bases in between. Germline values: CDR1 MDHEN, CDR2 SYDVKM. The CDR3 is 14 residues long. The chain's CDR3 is CASSPGGGHYGYTF. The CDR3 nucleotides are TGTGCCAGCAGCCCTGGGGGGGGTCACTATGGCTACACCTTC.

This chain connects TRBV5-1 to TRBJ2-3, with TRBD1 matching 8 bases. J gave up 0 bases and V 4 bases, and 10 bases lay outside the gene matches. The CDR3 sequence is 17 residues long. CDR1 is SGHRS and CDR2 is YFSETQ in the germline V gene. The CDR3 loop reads CASSRRTGSPSTDTQYF. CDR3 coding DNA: TGCGCCAGCAGCAGGAGGACAGGGAGTCCGAGCACAGATACGCAGTATTTT.